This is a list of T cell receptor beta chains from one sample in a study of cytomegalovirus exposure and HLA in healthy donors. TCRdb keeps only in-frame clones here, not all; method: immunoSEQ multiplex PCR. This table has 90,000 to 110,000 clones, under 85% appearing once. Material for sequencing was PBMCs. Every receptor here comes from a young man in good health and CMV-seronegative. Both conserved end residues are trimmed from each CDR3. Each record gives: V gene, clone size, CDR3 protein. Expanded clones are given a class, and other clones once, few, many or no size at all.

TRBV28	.	ASRTSVTYEQY
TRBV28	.	ASSFINYGYT
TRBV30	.	AWIVILNTEAF
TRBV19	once	ASSIDGTSGGIYNEQF
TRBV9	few	ASSLTGGAGQETQY
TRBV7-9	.	ASTDGLAGLDEQF
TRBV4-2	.	ASSQATEETQY
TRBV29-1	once	SVGRTGALEQY
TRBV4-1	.	ASSQVLQGASYEQY
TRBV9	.	ASSVANTAYNEQF
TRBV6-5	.	ASSSRQGDEKLF
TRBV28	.	ASTPRGSTEAF
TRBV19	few	ATSRDKHEKLF
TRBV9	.	ASSRGTSNEQF
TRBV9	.	ASSKQGAREETQY
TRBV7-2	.	ASSPGSQETQY
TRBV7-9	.	ASSLGAANYGYT
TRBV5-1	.	ASSLAEVRSGEQF
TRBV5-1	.	ASSEDSSGGSNTQY
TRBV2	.	ASSLKQGAQY
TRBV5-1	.	ASGTSGTYTDTQY
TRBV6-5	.	ASSTDRGEGQPQH
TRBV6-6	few	ASTYTRANEQF
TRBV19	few	ASSIWALSGANVLT
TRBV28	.	ASSVQGTWSSPLH
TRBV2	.	ASRTSGRPQETQY
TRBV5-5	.	ASSLGAGASNYGYT
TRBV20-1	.	SARDNREQF
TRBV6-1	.	ASSYFLNTEAF
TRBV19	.	ASAGGDEQF
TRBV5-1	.	ASSGGQATETQY
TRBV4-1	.	ASSQAGGTQY
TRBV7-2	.	ASSLRGNTEAF
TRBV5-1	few	ASSLFGTSGGERYEQY
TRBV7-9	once	ASKSRDRDTGELF
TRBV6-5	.	ASSYQAGSEKLF
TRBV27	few	ASSSTSATGVNEQF
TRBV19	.	ASSRTRDRGHEQY
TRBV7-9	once	ASSLGPWQF
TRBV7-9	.	ASSPRPTSGGANEQF